These T cell receptor beta chains were read from a single sample in a study of cytomegalovirus exposure and HLA in healthy donors. Assay: immunoSEQ multiplex PCR; the TCRdb copy retains only in-frame clones and omits some. This sample has around 150,000 clones, with over 75% found just once. Input material: PBMCs. The origin of the receptors is a man in his forties in good health and CMV-seronegative. CDR3s include the opening cysteine and the closing phenylalanine or tryptophan. Each record gives: V gene, CDR3 protein.

v_call: TRBV21-1
cdr3_aa: CASSKGARVLYNEQFF

v_call: TRBV6-1
cdr3_aa: CASSVTGTGGGGANGLTF

v_call: TRBV27
cdr3_aa: CASSLLTGGLSEQYF

v_call: TRBV30
cdr3_aa: CAWSRQGYEQYF

v_call: TRBV19
cdr3_aa: CASSIGLGTPTGELFF

v_call: TRBV2
cdr3_aa: CASRRNTEAFF

v_call: TRBV29-1
cdr3_aa: CSVEGAGEDSSYNEQFF

v_call: TRBV6-6
cdr3_aa: CASSPDRLGEYGYTF

v_call: TRBV5-4
cdr3_aa: CASSLRQEQETQYF

v_call: TRBV30
cdr3_aa: CAWSIPGQGMGYEQYF

v_call: TRBV30
cdr3_aa: CAWSDSTHSNQPQHF

v_call: TRBV6-5
cdr3_aa: CASSYKTGYEQYF

v_call: TRBV29-1
cdr3_aa: CSGLTGLSTEAFF

v_call: TRBV5-4
cdr3_aa: CASSEDRGLEKLFF

v_call: TRBV27
cdr3_aa: CASSPIRSGDGYTF

v_call: TRBV30
cdr3_aa: CAWRAGGGAGELFF

v_call: TRBV7-2
cdr3_aa: CASSWTATNEKLFF

v_call: TRBV5-4
cdr3_aa: CASSRYLGGPTDTQYF

v_call: TRBV7-9
cdr3_aa: CSSSLAGPYEQYF

v_call: TRBV5-6
cdr3_aa: CASSGLPGQGKRGYTF

v_call: TRBV5-1
cdr3_aa: CASRINTPSADTQYF

v_call: TRBV6-6
cdr3_aa: CASRQGAEQYF

v_call: TRBV13
cdr3_aa: CASSFGLYEQYF

v_call: TRBV2
cdr3_aa: CASATGGIPKLFF

v_call: TRBV28
cdr3_aa: CASSTGSGWNQPQHF

v_call: TRBV11-3
cdr3_aa: CASSLSSVRGEQFF

v_call: TRBV19
cdr3_aa: CASSASREFDSPLHF

v_call: TRBV7-2
cdr3_aa: CASTLNRAYYEQYF

v_call: TRBV5-8
cdr3_aa: CASVTLRGNQPQHF

v_call: TRBV30
cdr3_aa: CAWRGGTGTNEKLFF

v_call: TRBV28
cdr3_aa: CASSLRGTALYEQYF

v_call: TRBV2
cdr3_aa: CASRGGTSGGVSYNEQFF

v_call: TRBV19
cdr3_aa: CASSPRMEGRTQYF

v_call: TRBV4-1
cdr3_aa: CASSQVMGQQNYGYTF

v_call: TRBV9
cdr3_aa: CASSPNGDRGMLGETQYF

v_call: TRBV4-2
cdr3_aa: CASSQVAGGPYEQYF

v_call: TRBV7-8
cdr3_aa: CASSFLKTQAGDRQETQYF